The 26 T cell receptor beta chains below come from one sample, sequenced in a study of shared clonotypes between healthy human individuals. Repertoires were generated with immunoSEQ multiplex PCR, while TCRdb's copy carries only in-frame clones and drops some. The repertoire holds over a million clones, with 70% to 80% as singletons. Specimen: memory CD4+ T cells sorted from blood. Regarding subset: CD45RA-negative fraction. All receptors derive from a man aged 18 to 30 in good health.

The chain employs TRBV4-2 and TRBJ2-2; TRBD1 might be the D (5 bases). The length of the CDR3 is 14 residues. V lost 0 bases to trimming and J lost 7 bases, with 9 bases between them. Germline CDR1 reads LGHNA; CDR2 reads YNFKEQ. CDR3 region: CASSQEDRLGELFF. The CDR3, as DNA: TGTGCCAGCAGCCAAGAAGACAGACTCGGGGAGCTGTTTTTT.

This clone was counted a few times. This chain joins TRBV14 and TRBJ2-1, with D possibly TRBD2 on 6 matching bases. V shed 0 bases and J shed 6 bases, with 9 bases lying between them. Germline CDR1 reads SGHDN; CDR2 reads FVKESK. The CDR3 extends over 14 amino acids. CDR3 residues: CASSQDIGGNEQFF. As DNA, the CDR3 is TGTGCCAGCAGCCAAGATATCGGGGGCAATGAGCAGTTCTTC.

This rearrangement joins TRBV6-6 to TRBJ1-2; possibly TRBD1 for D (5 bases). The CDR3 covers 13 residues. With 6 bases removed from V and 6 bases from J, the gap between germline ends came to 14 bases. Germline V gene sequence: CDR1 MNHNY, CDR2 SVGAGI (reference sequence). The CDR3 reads CASRLAGKDGYTF. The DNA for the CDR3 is TGTGCCAGCAGATTGGCAGGGAAGGATGGCTACACCTTC.

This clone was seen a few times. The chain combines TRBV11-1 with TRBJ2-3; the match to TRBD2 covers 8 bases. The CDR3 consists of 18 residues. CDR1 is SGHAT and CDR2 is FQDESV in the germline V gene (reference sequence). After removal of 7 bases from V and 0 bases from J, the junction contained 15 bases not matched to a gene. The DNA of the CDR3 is TGTGCCAGCACGGAGGGGCGGGAGGACAGTTCTAGCACAGATACGCAGTATTTT. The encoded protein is CASTEGREDSSSTDTQYF. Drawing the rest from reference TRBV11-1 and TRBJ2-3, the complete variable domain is EAEVAQSPRYKITEKSQAVAFWCDPISGHATLYWYRQILGQGPELLVQFQDESVVDDSQLPKDRFSAERLKGVDSTLKIQPAELGDSAMYLCASTEGREDSSSTDTQYFGPGTRLTVL.

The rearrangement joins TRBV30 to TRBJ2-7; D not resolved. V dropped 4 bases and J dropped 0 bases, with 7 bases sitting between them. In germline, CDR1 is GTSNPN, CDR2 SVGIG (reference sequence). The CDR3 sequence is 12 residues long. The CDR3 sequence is CAWKGPSYEQYF. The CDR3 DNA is TGTGCCTGGAAGGGCCCCTCCTACGAGCAGTACTTC.

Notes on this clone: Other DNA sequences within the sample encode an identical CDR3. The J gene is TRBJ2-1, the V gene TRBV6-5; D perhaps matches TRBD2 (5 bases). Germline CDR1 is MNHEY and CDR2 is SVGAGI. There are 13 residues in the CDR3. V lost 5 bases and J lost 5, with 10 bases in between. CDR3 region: CASSRTGNNEQFF. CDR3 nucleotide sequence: TGTGCCAGCAGTCGGACGGGGAACAATGAGCAGTTCTTC.

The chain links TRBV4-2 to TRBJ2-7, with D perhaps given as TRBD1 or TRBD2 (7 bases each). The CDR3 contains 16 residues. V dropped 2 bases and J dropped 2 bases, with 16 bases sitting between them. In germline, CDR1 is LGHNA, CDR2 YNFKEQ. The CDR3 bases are TGTGCCAGCAGCCAAAACTCAGGGGGGGCGGCCTACGAGCAGTACTTC. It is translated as CASSQNSGGAAYEQYF.

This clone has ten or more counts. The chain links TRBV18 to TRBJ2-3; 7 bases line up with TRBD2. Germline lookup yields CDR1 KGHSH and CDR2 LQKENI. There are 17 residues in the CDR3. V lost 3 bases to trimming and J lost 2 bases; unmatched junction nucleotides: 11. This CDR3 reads CASSPTRLARVTDTQYF. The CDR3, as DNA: TGTGCCAGCTCACCGACCAGACTAGCACGAGTCACAGATACGCAGTATTTT.

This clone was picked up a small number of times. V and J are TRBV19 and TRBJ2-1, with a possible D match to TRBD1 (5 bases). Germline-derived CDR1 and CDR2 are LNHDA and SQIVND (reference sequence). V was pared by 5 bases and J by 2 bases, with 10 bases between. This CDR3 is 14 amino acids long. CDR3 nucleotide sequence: TGTGCCAGTAGTCAGGGCGGTGCCTACAATGAGCAGTTCTTC. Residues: CASSQGGAYNEQFF.

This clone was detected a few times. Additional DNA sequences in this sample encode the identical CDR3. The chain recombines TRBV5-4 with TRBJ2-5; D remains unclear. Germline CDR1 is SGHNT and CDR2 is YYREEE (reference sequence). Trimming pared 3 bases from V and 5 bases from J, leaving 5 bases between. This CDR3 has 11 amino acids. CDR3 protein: CASSSGETQYF. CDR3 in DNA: TGTGCCAGCAGCTCCGGGGAGACCCAGTACTTC.

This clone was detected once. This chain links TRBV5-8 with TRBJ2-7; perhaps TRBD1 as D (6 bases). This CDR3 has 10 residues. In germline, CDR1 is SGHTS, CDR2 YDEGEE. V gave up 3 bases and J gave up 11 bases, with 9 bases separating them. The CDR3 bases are TGTGCCAGCAGCTCGACAGGCAAGTACTTC. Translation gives CASSSTGKYF.

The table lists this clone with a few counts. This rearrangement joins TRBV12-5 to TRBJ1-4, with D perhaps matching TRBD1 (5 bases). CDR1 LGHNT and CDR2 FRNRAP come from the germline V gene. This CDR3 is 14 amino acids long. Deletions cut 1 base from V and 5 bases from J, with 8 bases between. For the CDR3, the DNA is TGTGCTAGTGGTTTGGGGAGACAGAATGAAAAACTGTTTTTT. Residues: CASGLGRQNEKLFF.

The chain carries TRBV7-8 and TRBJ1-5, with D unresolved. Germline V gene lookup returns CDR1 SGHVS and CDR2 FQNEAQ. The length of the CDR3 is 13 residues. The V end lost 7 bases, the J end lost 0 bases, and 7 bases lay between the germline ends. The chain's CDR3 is CASTTGSNQPQHF. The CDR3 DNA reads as TGTGCCAGCACGACCGGTAGCAATCAGCCCCAGCATTTT.

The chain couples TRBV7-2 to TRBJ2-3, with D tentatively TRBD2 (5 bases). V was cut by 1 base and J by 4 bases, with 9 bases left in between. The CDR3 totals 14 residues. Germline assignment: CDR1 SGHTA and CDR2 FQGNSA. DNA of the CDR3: TGTGCCAGCAGCTTAGGGGGAGTATCAGATACGCAGTATTTT. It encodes CASSLGGVSDTQYF.

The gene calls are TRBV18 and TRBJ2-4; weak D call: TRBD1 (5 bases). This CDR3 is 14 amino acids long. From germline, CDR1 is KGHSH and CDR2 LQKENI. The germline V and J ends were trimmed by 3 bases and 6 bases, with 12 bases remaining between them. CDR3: CASSPGQGRNIQYF. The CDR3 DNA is TGTGCCAGCTCACCTGGGCAGGGAAGAAACATTCAGTACTTC.

CDR3 sequence reads: CARSLISVPYEQYF. Here the CDR3 DNA reads TGTGCCAGAAGCTTGATTAGCGTGCCCTACGAGCAGTACTTC. The rearrangement joins TRBV5-3 to TRBJ2-7; weak D call: TRBD2 (5 bases). TRBV5-3 is labeled an ORF, and its function is uncertain. The CDR3 spans 14 residues. V was trimmed by 1 base and J by 2 bases, leaving 10 bases between them.

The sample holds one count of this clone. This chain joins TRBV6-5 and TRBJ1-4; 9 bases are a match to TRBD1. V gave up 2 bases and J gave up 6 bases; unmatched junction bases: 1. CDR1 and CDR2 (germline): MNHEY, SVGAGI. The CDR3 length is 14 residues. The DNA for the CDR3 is TGTGCCAGCAGTTACCGGGACAGGGATGAAAAACTGTTTTTT. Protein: CASSYRDRDEKLFF.

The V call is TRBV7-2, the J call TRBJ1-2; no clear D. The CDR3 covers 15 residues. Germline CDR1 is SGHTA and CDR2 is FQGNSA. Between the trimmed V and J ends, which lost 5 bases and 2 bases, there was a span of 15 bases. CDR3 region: CASSRVPALNYGYTF. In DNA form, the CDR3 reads TGTGCCAGCAGCCGCGTCCCGGCTCTCAACTATGGCTACACCTTC.

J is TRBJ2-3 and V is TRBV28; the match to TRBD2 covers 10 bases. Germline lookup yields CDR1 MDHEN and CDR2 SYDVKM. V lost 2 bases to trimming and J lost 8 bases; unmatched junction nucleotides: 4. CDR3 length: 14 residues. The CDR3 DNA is TGTGCCAGCAGTTTAGGGCTAGCGGGGGTTACGCAGTATTTT. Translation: CASSLGLAGVTQYF.

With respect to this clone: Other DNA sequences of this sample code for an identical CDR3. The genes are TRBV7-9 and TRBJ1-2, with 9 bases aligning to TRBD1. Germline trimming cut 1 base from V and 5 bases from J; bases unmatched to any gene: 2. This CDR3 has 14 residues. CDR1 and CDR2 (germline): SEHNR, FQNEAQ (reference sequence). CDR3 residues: CASSLDRGRYGYTF. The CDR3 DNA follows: TGTGCCAGCAGCTTAGACAGGGGGCGTTATGGCTACACCTTC.

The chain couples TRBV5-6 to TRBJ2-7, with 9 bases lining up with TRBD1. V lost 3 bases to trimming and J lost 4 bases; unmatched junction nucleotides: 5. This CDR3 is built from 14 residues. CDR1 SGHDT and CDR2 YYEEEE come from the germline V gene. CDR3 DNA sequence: TGTGCCAGCAGCTCCGGACAGGGGTGGTACGAGCAGTACTTC. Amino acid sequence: CASSSGQGWYEQYF. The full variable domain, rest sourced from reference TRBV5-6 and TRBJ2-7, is DAGVTQSPTHLIKTRGQQVTLRCSPKSGHDTVSWYQQALGQGPQFIFQYYEEEERQRGNFPDRFSGHQFPNYSSELNVNALLLGDSALYLCASSSGQGWYEQYFGPGTRLTVT.

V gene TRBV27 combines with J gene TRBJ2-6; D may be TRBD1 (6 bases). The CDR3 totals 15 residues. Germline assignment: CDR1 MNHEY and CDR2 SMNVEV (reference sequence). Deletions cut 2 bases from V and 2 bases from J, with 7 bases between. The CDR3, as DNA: TGTGCCAGCAGTTTAGAGGGGGCTGGGGCCAACGTCCTGACTTTC. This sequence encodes CASSLEGAGANVLTF.

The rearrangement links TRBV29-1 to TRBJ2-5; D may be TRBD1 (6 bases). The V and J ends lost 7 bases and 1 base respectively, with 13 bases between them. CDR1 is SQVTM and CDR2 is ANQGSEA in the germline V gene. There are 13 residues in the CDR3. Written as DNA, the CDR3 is TGCAGCGGCCGAGCAGGGGTCCAAGAGACCCAGTACTTC. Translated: CSGRAGVQETQYF.

CDR3 amino acids: CAWSVQSGNTDTQYF. The CDR3 bases are TGTGCCTGGAGTGTACAAAGCGGGAACACAGATACGCAGTATTTT. The rearrangement links TRBV30 to TRBJ2-3, with 7 positions matching TRBD2. Trimming at V came to 0 bases and at J to 2 bases, leaving 5 bases not matched to a gene. Per germline, CDR1 GTSNPN and CDR2 SVGIG (reference sequence). CDR3 length: 15 residues.

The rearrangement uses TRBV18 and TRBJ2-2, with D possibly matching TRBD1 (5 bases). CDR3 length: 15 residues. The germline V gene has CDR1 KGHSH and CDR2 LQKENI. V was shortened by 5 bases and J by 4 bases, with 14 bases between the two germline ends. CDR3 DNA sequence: TGTGCCAGCTCAGCGAAGACAGTCCTCACCGGGGAGCTGTTTTTT. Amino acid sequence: CASSAKTVLTGELFF.

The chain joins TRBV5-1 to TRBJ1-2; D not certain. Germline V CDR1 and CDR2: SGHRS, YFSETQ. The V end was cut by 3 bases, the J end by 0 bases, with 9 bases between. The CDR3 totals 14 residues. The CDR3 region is CASSSDGPNYGYTF. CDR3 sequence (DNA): TGCGCCAGCAGCTCGGACGGCCCTAACTATGGCTACACCTTC.